These 11 T cell receptor beta chains came from one sample sequenced in a study of cytomegalovirus exposure and HLA in healthy donors. PCR was performed using 60 Vbeta and 13 Jbeta primers. Only in-frame clones appear in the TCRdb table, and some are missing; sequencing was by immunoSEQ multiplex PCR. Here the sample spans around 130,000 clones, less than 75% being singletons. Sequencing was carried out using PBMCs. These receptors all stem from a woman aged 40 to 50 in good health and CMV-seropositive.

This chain joins TRBV19 and TRBJ1-5; 9 nucleotides align to TRBD1. This CDR3 contains 14 residues. Germline V gene sequence: CDR1 LNHDA, CDR2 SQIVND (reference sequence). V was pared by 5 bases and J by 8 bases, with 7 bases of the junction left unmatched. CDR3 DNA: TGTGCCAGTAGTCCGGGACAGGGTAGGAAGCCCCAGCATTTT. Translating gives CASSPGQGRKPQHF.

The chain carries TRBV5-5 and TRBJ2-3; D gene unclear. V dropped 1 base and J dropped 6 bases, with 15 bases sitting between them. Germline CDR1 and CDR2: SGHKS and YYEKEE (reference sequence). This CDR3 is 15 amino acids long. In DNA, the CDR3 is TGTGCCAGCAGCTTGTGGCCATCTGGGCCGGATACGCAGTATTTT. As protein: CASSLWPSGPDTQYF. The full variable domain, rest sourced from reference TRBV5-5 and TRBJ2-3, is DAGVTQSPTHLIKTRGQQVTLRCSPISGHKSVSWYQQVLGQGPQFIFQYYEKEERGRGNFPDRFSARQFPNYSSELNVNALLLGDSALYLCASSLWPSGPDTQYFGPGTRLTVL.

The chain carries TRBV11-3 and TRBJ2-7, with no clear D. From germline, CDR1 is SGHNT and CDR2 YENEEA. V was shortened by 0 bases and J by 4 bases, with 13 bases between the two germline ends. The CDR3 has 15 amino acids. The CDR3: CASSLEASAVYEQYF. CDR3 coding DNA: TGTGCCAGCAGCTTAGAGGCCTCCGCGGTTTACGAGCAGTACTTC.

This clone was detected once. The chain links TRBV5-6 to TRBJ2-7; D possibly corresponds to TRBD2 (5 bases). The last part of the DNA fits TRBJ2-5 better; the J call may be wrong. CDR3 length equals 16 residues. Germline V gene sequence: CDR1 SGHDT, CDR2 YYEEEE. The CDR3 region is CASSLVWSTRQETQYF. CDR3 coding DNA: TGTGCCAGCAGCTTGGTGTGGTCCACTAGACAAGAGACCCAGTACTTC.

The chain employs TRBV4-3 and TRBJ1-1; D is unresolved. Per the germline V gene, CDR1 is LGHNA and CDR2 is YSLEER. The CDR3 totals 15 residues. The V end lost 1 base, the J end lost 1 base, and 10 bases lay between the germline ends. The CDR3 bases are TGCGCCAGCAGCCAAGGCCAAAACAGGAACACTGAAGCTTTCTTT. Its protein is CASSQGQNRNTEAFF.

CDR3 DNA: TGTGCCAGCAGCCAAGAGACCAGCGGGTCCTACAATGAGCAGTTCTTC. Translated: CASSQETSGSYNEQFF. This chain uses TRBV4-2 with TRBJ2-1; D possibly corresponds to TRBD2 (6 bases). The CDR3 sequence is 16 residues long. The germline V gene has CDR1 LGHNA and CDR2 YNFKEQ. With 0 bases removed from V and 1 base from J, the gap between germline ends came to 10 bases.

V and J are TRBV15 and TRBJ2-5; 7 positions match TRBD2. Germline values: CDR1 LNHNV, CDR2 YYDKDF (reference sequence). V trimming: 8 bases; J trimming: 4 bases; junction bases outside the gene matches: 13. CDR3 length: 15 amino acids. The chain's CDR3 is CATRSGRGIGETQYF. CDR3 nucleotides: TGTGCCACCCGCTCAGGGCGGGGGATCGGAGAGACCCAGTACTTC.

This chain joins TRBV5-1 and TRBJ2-5; TRBD1 matches at 8 bases. V gave up 2 bases and J gave up 5 bases; unmatched junction bases: 5. Germline assignment: CDR1 SGHRS and CDR2 YFSETQ. The CDR3 has 14 residues. CDR3 bases: TGCGCCAGCAGCTTCCAGGGGGCGGGGGAGACCCAGTACTTC. As protein: CASSFQGAGETQYF.

The chain recombines TRBV9 with TRBJ2-2, with 11 bases matching TRBD2. This CDR3 region has 16 residues. The trim removed 3 bases at V and 5 bases at J, leaving 6 bases unmatched. Germline V gene sequence: CDR1 SGDLS, CDR2 YYNGEE. This CDR3 is CASSARSSGGTGELFF. DNA for the CDR3: TGTGCCAGCAGCGCGAGGTCTAGCGGGGGGACCGGGGAGCTGTTTTTT.

The chain couples TRBV18 to TRBJ2-7; 8 bases align to TRBD2. CDR1 KGHSH and CDR2 LQKENI come from the germline V gene. With 4 bases clipped from V and 4 bases from J, the junction kept 12 bases outside the gene matches. This CDR3 region has 16 residues. Here the CDR3 DNA reads TGTGCCAGCTCACAGAGAGAATCGAGCGGGGGTTACGAGCAGTACTTC. Its protein product is CASSQRESSGGYEQYF.

The chain has TRBV5-1 and TRBJ2-3; weak D call: TRBD2 (5 bases). CDR1 and CDR2 (germline): SGHRS, YFSETQ. Trimming took off 6 bases at V and 0 bases at J, with 11 bases between the two ends. CDR3 length: 14 residues. The CDR3 loop is CASKGDTSTDTQYF. The DNA of the CDR3 is TGCGCCAGCAAGGGAGACACTAGCACAGATACGCAGTATTTT.